The clone carrying this T cell receptor beta chain has ten or more counts. 5'RACE, which relied on constant-segment primers, yielded TCR alpha and TCR beta cDNA libraries carrying sample barcodes and UMIs. TCRdb processed the 5' RACE reads anew with MiXCR; each CDR3 protein has one entry. The sample gives some 450,000 distinct CDR3 sequences, 15% to 20% of which show up once; 8.4% is in the top ten. This CDR3 contains 14 residues. Per the germline V gene, CDR1 is SGHTA and CDR2 is FQGTGA. Trimming shortened V by 2 bases and J by 4 bases, and 11 bases separated the two germline ends. The sample originates from a study of T-cell memory formation after mild COVID-19.

Sequencing used PBMCs or a T cell subset sorted from them (not recorded which). This TCR was recovered from an adult woman who had mild COVID-19 (a few samples of this study predate the infection). Cell type and time point are not known. V gene TRBV7-3 combines with J gene TRBJ1-2; unclear D gene. The chain's CDR3 is CASSLDERSYGYTF. The CDR3 DNA reads as TGTGCCAGCAGCTTAGACGAGCGGAGCTATGGCTACACCTTC.